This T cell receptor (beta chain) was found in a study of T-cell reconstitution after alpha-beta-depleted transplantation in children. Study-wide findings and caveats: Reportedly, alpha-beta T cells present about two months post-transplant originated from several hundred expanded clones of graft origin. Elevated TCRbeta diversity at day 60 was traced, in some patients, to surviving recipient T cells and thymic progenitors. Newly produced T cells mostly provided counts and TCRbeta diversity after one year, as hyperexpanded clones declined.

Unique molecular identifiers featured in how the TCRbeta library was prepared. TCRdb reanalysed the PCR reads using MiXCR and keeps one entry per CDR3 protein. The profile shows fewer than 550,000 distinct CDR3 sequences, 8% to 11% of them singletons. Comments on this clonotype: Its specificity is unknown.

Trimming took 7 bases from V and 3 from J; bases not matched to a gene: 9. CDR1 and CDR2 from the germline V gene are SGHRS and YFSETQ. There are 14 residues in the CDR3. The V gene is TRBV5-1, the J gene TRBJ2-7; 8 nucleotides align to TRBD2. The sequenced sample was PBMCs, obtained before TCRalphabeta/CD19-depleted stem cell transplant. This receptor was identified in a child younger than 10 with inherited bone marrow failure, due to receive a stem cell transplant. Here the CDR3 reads CASAKVAGNYEQYF. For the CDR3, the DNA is TGCGCCAGCGCTAAGGTAGCGGGAAACTACGAGCAGTACTTC. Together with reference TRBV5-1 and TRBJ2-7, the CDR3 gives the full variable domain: KAGVTQTPRYLIKTRGQQVTLSCSPISGHRSVSWYQQTPGQGLQFLFEYFSETQRNKGNFPGRFSGRQFSNSRSEMNVSTLELGDSALYLCASAKVAGNYEQYFGPGTRLTVT.